Shown below are 7 T cell receptor beta chains from a single sample sequenced in a study of T cell responses to AZD1222 COVID-19 vaccine listed by TCRdb under 2021. The library was made by the immunoSEQ multiplex PCR assay. TCRdb mirrors the immuneACCESS table, restricted to in-frame sequences. Some clones are absent from its copies; in checked studies, under half trace to an unresolved V gene, and the reason for the others is unknown. Counted in this sample were 35,000 to 50,000 clones; around 89% of them appeared once. The ten largest clones represent around a quarter of the sample. In the paper's terms, the time point label means: about 28 days (+/-7) after the second vaccine dose. Here the sequenced sample was peripheral blood, taken 28 days after the second AZD1222 dose. These TCRs come from an adult who received the AZD1222 COVID-19 vaccine.

The V and J genes are TRBV24-1 and TRBJ2-7; 8 bases are shared with TRBD1. In germline, CDR1 is KGHDR, CDR2 SFDVKD. The CDR3 consists of 13 residues. The J segment lost 6 bases and the V segment lost 4 bases, leaving 4 bases of the junction unmatched. The CDR3 sequence: CATSDGQGTEQYF. The CDR3 nucleotides read TGTGCCACCAGTGACGGACAGGGTACCGAGCAGTACTTC.

This clone was counted once. This chain links TRBV11-1 with TRBJ2-1, with 9 nucleotides matching TRBD2. V lost 4 bases to trimming and J lost 6 bases; unmatched junction nucleotides: 1. In germline, CDR1 is SGHAT, CDR2 FQDESV (reference sequence). The CDR3 consists of 13 residues. CDR3 in DNA: TGTGCCAGCAGCTCGGGACTAGCCAATGAGCAGTTCTTC. Translated: CASSSGLANEQFF. The full variable domain, rest sourced from reference TRBV11-1 and TRBJ2-1, is EAEVAQSPRYKITEKSQAVAFWCDPISGHATLYWYRQILGQGPELLVQFQDESVVDDSQLPKDRFSAERLKGVDSTLKIQPAELGDSAMYLCASSSGLANEQFFGPGTRLTVL.

This clone was recorded only once. The chain combines TRBV29-1 with TRBJ2-1, with 8 bases matching TRBD2. Per germline, CDR1 SQVTM and CDR2 ANQGSEA. The CDR3 is 16 amino acids. Losses at the gene ends were 2 bases for V and 8 bases for J; bases not matched to a gene: 14. The CDR3 is CSVELRVAGTVDEQFF. The CDR3, as DNA: TGCAGCGTTGAATTACGAGTAGCGGGGACGGTGGATGAGCAGTTCTTC.

The chain links TRBV5-6 to TRBJ2-2, with D tentatively TRBD2 (6 bases). The CDR3 is 17 residues long. CDR1 and CDR2 from the germline V gene are SGHDT and YYEEEE. Trimming pared 2 bases from V and 1 base from J, leaving 15 bases between. The CDR3 loop is CASSFDRGAMNTGELFF. DNA for the CDR3: TGTGCCAGCAGCTTCGATCGCGGGGCCATGAACACCGGGGAGCTGTTTTTT.

The chain uses TRBV10-3 and TRBJ2-2, with 7 bases identical to TRBD2. Unmatched junction bases numbered 7, after V lost 6 bases and J lost 3 bases. The CDR3 totals 15 residues. CDR1 and CDR2 from the germline V gene are ENHRY and SYGVKD. The CDR3 DNA reads TGTGCCATCAGAGGCGGGAGTCGAGACACCGGGGAGCTGTTTTTT. Protein sequence: CAIRGGSRDTGELFF.

This chain joins TRBV7-3 and TRBJ1-1; no clear D. Trimming left V 0 bases short and J 0 bases short, with 5 bases between. The CDR3 has 14 residues. Germline V gene lookup returns CDR1 SGHTA and CDR2 FQGTGA. In nucleotides, the CDR3 is TGTGCCAGCAGCTTAACCAGGATGAACACTGAAGCTTTCTTT. Translated, it gives CASSLTRMNTEAFF.

This chain connects TRBV9 to TRBJ2-6, with unresolved D. The CDR3 has 14 residues. The V and J ends lost 3 bases and 0 bases respectively, with 4 bases between them. The germline CDR1 and CDR2 sequences are SGDLS and YYNGEE. CDR3 sequence (DNA): TGTGCCAGCAGCGGGACCTCTGGGGCCAACGTCCTGACTTTC. It yields the protein CASSGTSGANVLTF.